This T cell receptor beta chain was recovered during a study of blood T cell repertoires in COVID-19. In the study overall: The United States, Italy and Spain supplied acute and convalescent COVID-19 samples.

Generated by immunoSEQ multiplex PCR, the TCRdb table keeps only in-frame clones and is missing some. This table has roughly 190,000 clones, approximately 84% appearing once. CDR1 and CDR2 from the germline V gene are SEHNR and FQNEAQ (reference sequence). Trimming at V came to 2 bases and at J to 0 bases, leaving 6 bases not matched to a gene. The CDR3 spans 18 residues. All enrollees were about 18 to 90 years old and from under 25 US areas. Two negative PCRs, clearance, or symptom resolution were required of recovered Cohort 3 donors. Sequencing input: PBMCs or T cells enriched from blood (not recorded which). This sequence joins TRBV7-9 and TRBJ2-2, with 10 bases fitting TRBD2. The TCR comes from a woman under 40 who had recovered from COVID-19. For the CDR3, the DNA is TGTGCCAGCAGCTTACAGCGGGGGGGTGTCGCGAACACCGGGGAGCTGTTTTTT. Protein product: CASSLQRGGVANTGELFF. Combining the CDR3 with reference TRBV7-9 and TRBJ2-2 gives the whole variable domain DTGVSQNPRHKITKRGQNVTFRCDPISEHNRLYWYRQTLGQGPEFLTYFQNEAQLEKSRLLSDRFSAERPKGSFSTLEIQRTEQGDSAMYLCASSLQRGGVANTGELFFGEGSRLTVL.